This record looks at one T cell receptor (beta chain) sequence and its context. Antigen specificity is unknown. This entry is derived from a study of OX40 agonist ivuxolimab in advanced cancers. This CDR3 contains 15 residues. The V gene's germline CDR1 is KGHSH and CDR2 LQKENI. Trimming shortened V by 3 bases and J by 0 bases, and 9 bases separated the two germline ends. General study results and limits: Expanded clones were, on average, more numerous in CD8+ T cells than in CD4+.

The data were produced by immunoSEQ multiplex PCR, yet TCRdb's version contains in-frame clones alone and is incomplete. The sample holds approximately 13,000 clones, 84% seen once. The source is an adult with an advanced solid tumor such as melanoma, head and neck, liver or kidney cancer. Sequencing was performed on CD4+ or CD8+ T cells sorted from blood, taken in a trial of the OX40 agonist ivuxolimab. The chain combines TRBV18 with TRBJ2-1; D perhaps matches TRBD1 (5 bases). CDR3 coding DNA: TGTGCCAGCTCACCGGGGCCTAGCTCCTACAATGAGCAGTTCTTC. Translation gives CASSPGPSSYNEQFF.